This T cell receptor (beta chain) was profiled in a study of post-analysis software for immune sequencing data. Findings of the study overall: With TRBV5-6, TRBV5-1 and TRBV20-1 included, several TRBV segments were more frequent in patients than in controls.

Unique molecular identifiers tagged the TCR beta cDNA libraries. TCRdb itself ran the PCR reads through MiXCR, one entry per CDR3 protein. Of hundreds of thousands of distinct CDR3 sequences in the sample, 30% were seen once. Notes on this clonotype: Its antigen is as yet unknown.

Germline lookup yields CDR1 MDHEN and CDR2 SYDVKM. J lost 3 bases, V lost 2 bases, and 22 bases had no gene match. The CDR3 is 22 residues long. Input material: blood. The sequence was obtained from a girl aged 10 to 17 with multiple sclerosis. V usage is TRBV28 and J usage is TRBJ1-5; 10 positions agree with TRBD1. The CDR3 DNA reads TGTGCCAGCAGTTTAGATCTTAGGGTTGAGACAGGGGGCGCTTCAGACAATCAGCCCCAGCATTTT. Protein sequence: CASSLDLRVETGGASDNQPQHF.